This TCR beta chain is drawn from a study of T-cell reconstitution after alpha-beta-depleted transplantation in children. The CDR3 is 14 amino acids. V was clipped by 7 bases and J by 6 bases; unmatched bases: 10. A TCRbeta library incorporating unique molecular identifiers was prepared. MiXCR, applied by TCRdb to the PCR reads, yields one record per CDR3 protein. The data contain some 200,000 distinct CDR3 sequences, more than 14% of them singletons. This clonotype was picked up many times. The source is a human donor who donated a stem cell graft to a child with acute lymphoblastic leukemia. The sequencing here drew on PBMCs from the stem cell graft donor, taken from the stem cell graft. The chain combines TRBV12-3 or TRBV12-4 with TRBJ1-1; TRBD1 matches at 8 bases. The CDR3: CASTLTGVVAEAFF. CDR3 nucleotide sequence: TGTGCCAGCACTCTGACAGGGGTAGTCGCTGAAGCTTTCTTT.